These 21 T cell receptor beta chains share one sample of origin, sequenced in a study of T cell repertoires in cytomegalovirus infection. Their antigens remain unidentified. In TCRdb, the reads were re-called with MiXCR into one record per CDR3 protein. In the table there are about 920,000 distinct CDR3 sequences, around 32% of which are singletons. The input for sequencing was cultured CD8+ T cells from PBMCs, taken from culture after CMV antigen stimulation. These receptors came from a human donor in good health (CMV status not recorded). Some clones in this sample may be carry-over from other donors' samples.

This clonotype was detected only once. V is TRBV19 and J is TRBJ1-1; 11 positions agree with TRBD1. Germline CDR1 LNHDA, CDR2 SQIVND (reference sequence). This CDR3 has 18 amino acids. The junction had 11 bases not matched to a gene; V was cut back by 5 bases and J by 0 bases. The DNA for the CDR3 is TGTGCCAGTAGTTCTCGGACAGGGGGCTTAGTGGTGAACACTGAAGCTTTCTTT. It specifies CASSSRTGGLVVNTEAFF.

The CDR3 sequence: CASSPGGPLRTFGNTIYF. The CDR3 DNA is TGTGCCAGCTCACCGGGCGGTCCGCTCAGAACTTTCGGAAACACCATATATTTT. J is TRBJ1-3 and V is TRBV18; the D is unclear. There are 18 residues in the CDR3. V was trimmed by 3 bases and J by 4 bases, leaving 22 bases between them. Germline values: CDR1 KGHSH, CDR2 LQKENI.

CDR3 nucleotide sequence: TGTGCCAGCAGCTTATCGAACAGCATGAACACTGAAGCTTTCTTT. As protein: CASSLSNSMNTEAFF. The genes are TRBV7-2 and TRBJ1-1; D not resolved. Trimming pared 2 bases from V and 0 bases from J, leaving 10 bases between. CDR1 SGHTA and CDR2 FQGNSA come from the germline V gene. The CDR3 is 15 amino acids.

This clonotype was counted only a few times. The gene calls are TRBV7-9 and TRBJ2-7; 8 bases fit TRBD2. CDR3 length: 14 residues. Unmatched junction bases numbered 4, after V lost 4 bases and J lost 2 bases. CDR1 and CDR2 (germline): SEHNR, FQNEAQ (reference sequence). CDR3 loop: CASSSPGGPYEQYF. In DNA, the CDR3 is TGTGCCAGCAGCTCCCCGGGGGGGCCCTACGAGCAGTACTTC. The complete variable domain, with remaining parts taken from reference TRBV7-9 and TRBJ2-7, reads DTGVSQNPRHKITKRGQNVTFRCDPISEHNRLYWYRQTLGQGPEFLTYFQNEAQLEKSRLLSDRFSAERPKGSFSTLEIQRTEQGDSAMYLCASSSPGGPYEQYFGPGTRLTVT.

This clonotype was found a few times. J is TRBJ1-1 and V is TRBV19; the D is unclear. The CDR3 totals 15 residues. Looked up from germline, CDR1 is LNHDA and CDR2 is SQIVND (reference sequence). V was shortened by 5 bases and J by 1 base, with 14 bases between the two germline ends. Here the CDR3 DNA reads TGTGCCAGTAGTTGGGTACAGAATACGAACACTGAAGCTTTCTTT. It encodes CASSWVQNTNTEAFF.

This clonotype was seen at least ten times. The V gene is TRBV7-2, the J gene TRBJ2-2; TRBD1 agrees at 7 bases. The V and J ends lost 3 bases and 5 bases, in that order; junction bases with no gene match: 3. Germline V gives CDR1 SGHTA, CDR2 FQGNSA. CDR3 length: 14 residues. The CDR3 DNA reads TGTGCCAGCAGCTTCAACAGGGGAACCGGGGAGCTGTTTTTT. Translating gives CASSFNRGTGELFF.

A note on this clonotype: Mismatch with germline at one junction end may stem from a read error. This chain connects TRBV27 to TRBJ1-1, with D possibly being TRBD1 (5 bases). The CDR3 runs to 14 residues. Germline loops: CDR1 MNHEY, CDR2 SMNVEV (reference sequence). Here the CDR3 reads CANSSGGVGSTAFF. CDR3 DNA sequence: TGTGCCAACAGTTCCGGAGGGGTGGGAAGTACTGCTTTCTTT.

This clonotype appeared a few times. This CDR3 is CASSFPSSYEQYF. In DNA form, the CDR3 reads TGTGCCAGCAGCTTCCCTTCGAGCTACGAGCAGTACTTC. The V and J genes are TRBV7-6 and TRBJ2-7; D is ambiguous. Between the trimmed V and J ends, which lost 3 bases and 3 bases, there was a span of 9 bases. The CDR3 totals 13 residues. In germline, CDR1 is SGHVS, CDR2 FNYEAQ.

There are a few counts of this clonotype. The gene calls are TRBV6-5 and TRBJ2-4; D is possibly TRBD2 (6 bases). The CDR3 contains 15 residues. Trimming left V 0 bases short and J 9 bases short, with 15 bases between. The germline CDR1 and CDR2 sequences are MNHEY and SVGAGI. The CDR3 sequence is CASSYSGEVSSIQYF. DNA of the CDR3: TGTGCCAGCAGTTACTCTGGGGAGGTCTCAAGCATTCAGTACTTC.

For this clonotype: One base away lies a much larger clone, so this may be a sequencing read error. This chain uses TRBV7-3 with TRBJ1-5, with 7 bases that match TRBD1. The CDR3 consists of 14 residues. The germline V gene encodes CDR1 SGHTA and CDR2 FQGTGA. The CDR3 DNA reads TGTGCCAGCAGCTCGTCAGGGGGTAATCAGCCCGAGCATTTT. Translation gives CASSSSGGNQPEHF. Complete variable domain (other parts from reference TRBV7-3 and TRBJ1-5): GAGVSQTPSNKVTEKGKYVELRCDPISGHTALYWYRQSLGQGPEFLIYFQGTGAADDSGLPNDRFFAVRPEGSVSTLKIQRTERGDSAVYLCASSSSGGNQPEHFGDGTRLSIL.

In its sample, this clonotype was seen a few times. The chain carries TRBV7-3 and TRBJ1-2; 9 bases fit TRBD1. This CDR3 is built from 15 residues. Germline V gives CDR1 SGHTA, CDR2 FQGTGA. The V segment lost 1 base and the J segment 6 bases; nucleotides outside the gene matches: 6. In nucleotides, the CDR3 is TGTGCCAGCAGCTTAAACAGGGGGCATATAGATGGCTACACCTTC. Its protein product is CASSLNRGHIDGYTF.

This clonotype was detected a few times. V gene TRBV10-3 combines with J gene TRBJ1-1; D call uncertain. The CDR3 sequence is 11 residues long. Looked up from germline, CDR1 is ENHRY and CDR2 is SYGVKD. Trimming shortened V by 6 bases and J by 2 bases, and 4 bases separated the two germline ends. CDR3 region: CAIRINTEAFF. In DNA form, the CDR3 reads TGTGCCATCAGGATCAACACTGAAGCTTTCTTT.

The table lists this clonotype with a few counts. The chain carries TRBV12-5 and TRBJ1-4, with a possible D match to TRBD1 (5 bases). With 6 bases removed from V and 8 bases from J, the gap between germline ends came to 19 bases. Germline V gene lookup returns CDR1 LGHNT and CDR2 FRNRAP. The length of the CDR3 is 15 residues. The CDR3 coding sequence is TGTGCTAGTGGCAAATCGACAGCTGGAGGGGAAAAACTGTTTTTT. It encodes CASGKSTAGGEKLFF.

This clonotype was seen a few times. The chain's CDR3 is CASSLGESPDGYTF. DNA for the CDR3: TGTGCCAGCAGCCTCGGCGAAAGCCCAGACGGCTACACCTTC. The rearrangement links TRBV7-9 to TRBJ1-2; D gene unclear. The germline V and J ends were trimmed by 5 bases and 8 bases, with 18 bases remaining between them. There are 14 residues in the CDR3. Germline CDR1 SEHNR, CDR2 FQNEAQ (reference sequence).

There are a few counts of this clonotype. The CDR3 coding sequence is TGTGCCAGCAGGCTCCCAGGGGGCGGAAACACCATATATTTT. It is translated as CASRLPGGGNTIYF. This chain connects TRBV12-3 or TRBV12-4 to TRBJ1-3, with TRBD1 identical over 8 bases. J gave up 4 bases and V 6 bases, and 5 bases lay outside the gene matches. The CDR3 spans 14 residues.

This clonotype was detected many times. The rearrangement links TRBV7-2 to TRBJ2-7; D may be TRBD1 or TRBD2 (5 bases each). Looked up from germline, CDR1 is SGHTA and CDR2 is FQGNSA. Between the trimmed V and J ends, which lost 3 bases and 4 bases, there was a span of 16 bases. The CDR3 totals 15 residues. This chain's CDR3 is CASSLYGAAQYEQYV. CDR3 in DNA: TGTGCCAGCAGCTTGTACGGGGCGGCGCAGTACGAGCAGTACGTC.

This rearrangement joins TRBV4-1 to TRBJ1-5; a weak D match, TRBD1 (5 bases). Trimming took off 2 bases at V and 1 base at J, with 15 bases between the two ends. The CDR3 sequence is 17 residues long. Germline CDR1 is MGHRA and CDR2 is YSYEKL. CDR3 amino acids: CASSQLDMGLSNQPQHF. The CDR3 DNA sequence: TGCGCCAGCAGCCAACTGGACATGGGCTTGAGCAATCAGCCCCAGCATTTT.

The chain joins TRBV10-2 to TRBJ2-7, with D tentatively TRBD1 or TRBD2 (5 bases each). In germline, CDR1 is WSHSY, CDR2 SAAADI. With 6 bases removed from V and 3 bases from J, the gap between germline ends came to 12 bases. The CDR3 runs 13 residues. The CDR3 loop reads CASRRVDSYEQYF. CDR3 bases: TGCGCCAGCAGGAGGGTCGACAGCTACGAGCAGTACTTC.

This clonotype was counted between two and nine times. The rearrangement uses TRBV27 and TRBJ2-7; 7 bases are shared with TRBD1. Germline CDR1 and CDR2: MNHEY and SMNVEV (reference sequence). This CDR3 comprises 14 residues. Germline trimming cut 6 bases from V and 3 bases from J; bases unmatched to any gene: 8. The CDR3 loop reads CASSLTGTDYEQYV. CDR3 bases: TGTGCCAGCAGCCTAACAGGGACAGACTACGAGCAGTACGTC.

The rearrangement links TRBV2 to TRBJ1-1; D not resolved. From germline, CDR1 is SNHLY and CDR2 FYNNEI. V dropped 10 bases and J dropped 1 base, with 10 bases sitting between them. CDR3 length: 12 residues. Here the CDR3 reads CAIRRRNTEAFF. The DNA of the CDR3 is TGTGCCATCCGAAGGAGGAACACTGAAGCTTTCTTT.

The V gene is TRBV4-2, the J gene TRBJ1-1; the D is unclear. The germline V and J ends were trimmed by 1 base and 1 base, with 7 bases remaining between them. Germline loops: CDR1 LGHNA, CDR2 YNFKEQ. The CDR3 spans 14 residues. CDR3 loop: CASSQGAANTEAFF. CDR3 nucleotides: TGTGCCAGCAGCCAAGGGGCGGCGAACACTGAAGCTTTCTTT.